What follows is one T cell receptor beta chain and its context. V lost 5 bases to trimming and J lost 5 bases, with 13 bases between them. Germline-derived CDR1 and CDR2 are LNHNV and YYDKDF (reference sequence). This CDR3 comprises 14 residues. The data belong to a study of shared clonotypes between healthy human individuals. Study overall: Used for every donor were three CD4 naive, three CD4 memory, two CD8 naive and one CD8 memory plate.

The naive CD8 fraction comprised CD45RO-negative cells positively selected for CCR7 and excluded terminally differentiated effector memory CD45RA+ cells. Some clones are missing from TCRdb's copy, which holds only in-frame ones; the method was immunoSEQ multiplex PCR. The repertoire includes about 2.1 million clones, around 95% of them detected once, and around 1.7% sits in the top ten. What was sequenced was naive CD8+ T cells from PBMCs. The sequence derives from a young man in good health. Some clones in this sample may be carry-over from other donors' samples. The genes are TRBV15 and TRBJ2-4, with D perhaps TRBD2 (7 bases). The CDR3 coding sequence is TGTGCCACCAGCCCAAGGGGGGGGGAAAACATTCAGTACTTC. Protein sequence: CATSPRGGENIQYF.